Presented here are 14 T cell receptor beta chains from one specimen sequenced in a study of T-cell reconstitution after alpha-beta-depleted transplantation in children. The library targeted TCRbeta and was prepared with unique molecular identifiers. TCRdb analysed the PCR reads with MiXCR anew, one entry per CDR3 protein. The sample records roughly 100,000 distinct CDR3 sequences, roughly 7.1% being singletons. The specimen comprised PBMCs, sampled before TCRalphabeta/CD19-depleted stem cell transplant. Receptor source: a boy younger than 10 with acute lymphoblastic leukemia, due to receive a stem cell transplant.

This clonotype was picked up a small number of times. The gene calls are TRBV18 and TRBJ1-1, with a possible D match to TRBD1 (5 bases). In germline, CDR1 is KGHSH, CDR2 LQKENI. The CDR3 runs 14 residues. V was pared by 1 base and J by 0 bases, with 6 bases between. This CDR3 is CASSPQGLNTEAFF. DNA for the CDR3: TGTGCCAGCTCACCACAGGGGTTGAACACTGAAGCTTTCTTT.

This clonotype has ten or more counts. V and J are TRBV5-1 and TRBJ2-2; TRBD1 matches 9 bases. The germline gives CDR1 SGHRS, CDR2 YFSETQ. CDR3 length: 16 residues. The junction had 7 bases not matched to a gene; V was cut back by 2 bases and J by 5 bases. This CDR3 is CASSFTGGTRTGELFF. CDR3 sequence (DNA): TGCGCCAGCAGCTTTACAGGGGGCACCCGGACCGGGGAGCTGTTTTTT.

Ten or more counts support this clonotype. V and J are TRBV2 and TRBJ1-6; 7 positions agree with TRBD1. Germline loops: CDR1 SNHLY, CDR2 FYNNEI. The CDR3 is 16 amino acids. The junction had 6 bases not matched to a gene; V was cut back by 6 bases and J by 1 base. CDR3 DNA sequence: TGTGCCAGCAGCACAGACAGGGTTTCCTATAATTCACCCCTCCACTTT. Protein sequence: CASSTDRVSYNSPLHF.

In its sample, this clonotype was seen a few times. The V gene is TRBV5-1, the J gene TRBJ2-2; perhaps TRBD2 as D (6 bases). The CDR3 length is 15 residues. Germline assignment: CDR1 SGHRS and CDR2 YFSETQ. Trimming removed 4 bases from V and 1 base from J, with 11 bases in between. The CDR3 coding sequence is TGCGCCAGCAGCCCCGGGACTGAGAACACCGGGGAGCTGTTTTTT. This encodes CASSPGTENTGELFF. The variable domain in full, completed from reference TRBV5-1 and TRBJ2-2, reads KAGVTQTPRYLIKTRGQQVTLSCSPISGHRSVSWYQQTPGQGLQFLFEYFSETQRNKGNFPGRFSGRQFSNSRSEMNVSTLELGDSALYLCASSPGTENTGELFFGEGSRLTVL.

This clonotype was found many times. Here the CDR3 DNA reads TGTGCCAGCAGCTTGAAGGGGGCGCTTGGGGTGCCCCAGCATTTT. Its protein product is CASSLKGALGVPQHF. The gene calls are TRBV7-2 and TRBJ1-5; 7 nucleotides line up with TRBD1. V was pared by 3 bases and J by 9 bases, with 11 bases of the junction left unmatched. This CDR3 has 15 amino acids. CDR1 is SGHTA, CDR2 FQGNSA, per germline.

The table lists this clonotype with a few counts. The CDR3 protein is CASSLGNGGKYGYTF. CDR3 coding DNA: TGTGCCAGCAGTTTGGGTAATGGGGGAAAGTATGGCTACACCTTC. The gene calls are TRBV25-1 and TRBJ1-2, with a possible D match to TRBD1 (5 bases). V lost 5 bases to trimming and J lost 5 bases, with 18 bases between them. Germline CDR1 and CDR2: MGHDK and SYGVNS. CDR3 length: 15 residues.

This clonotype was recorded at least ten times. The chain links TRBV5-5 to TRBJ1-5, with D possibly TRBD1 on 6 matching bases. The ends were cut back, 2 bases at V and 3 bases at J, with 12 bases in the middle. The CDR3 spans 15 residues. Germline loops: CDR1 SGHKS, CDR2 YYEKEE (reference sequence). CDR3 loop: CASSFEPGVNQPQHF. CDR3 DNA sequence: TGTGCCAGCAGCTTCGAGCCAGGGGTCAATCAGCCCCAGCATTTT. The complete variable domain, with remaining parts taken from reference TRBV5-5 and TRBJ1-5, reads DAGVTQSPTHLIKTRGQQVTLRCSPISGHKSVSWYQQVLGQGPQFIFQYYEKEERGRGNFPDRFSARQFPNYSSELNVNALLLGDSALYLCASSFEPGVNQPQHFGDGTRLSIL.

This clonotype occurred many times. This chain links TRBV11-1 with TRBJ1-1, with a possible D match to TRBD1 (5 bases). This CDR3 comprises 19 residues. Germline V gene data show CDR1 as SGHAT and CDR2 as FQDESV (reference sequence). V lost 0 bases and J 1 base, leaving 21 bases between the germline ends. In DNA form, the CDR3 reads TGTGCCAGCAGCTTAGCCCCCACCCGGGACCCCGATAAGAACACTGAAGCTTTCTTT. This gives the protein CASSLAPTRDPDKNTEAFF.

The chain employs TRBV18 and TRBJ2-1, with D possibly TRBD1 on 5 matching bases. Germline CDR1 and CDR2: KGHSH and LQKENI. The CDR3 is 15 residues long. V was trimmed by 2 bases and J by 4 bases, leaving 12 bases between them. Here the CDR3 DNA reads TGTGCCAGCTCACCAGAGACAGACCTTTACAATGAGCAGTTCTTC. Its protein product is CASSPETDLYNEQFF.

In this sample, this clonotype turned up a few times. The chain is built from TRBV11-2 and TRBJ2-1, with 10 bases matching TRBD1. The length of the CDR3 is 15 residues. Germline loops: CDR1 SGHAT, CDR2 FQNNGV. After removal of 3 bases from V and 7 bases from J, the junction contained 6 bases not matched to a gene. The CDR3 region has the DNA TGTGCCAGCAGCTTTCAGAGACAGGGGGCGAATGAGCAGTTCTTC. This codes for CASSFQRQGANEQFF.

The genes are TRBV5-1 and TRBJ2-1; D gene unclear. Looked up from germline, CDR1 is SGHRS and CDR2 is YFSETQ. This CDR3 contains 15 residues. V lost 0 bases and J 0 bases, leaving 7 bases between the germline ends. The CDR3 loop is CASSLERSSYNEQFF. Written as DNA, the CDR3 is TGCGCCAGCAGCTTGGAAAGGAGCTCCTACAATGAGCAGTTCTTC.

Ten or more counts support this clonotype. In DNA form, the CDR3 reads TGCGCCAGCAGCCAAGAGGGTAGCGCGTCCTACGAGCAGTACTTC. Protein: CASSQEGSASYEQYF. The rearrangement joins TRBV4-1 to TRBJ2-7; D may be TRBD2 (5 bases). Trimming took off 0 bases at V and 1 base at J, with 10 bases between the two ends. Germline values: CDR1 MGHRA, CDR2 YSYEKL. The CDR3 is 15 residues long.

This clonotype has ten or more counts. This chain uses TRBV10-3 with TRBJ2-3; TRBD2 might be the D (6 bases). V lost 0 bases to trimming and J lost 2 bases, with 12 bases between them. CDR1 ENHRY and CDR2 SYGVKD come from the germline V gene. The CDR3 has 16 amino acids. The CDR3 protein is CAISESTAGFTDTQYF. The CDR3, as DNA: TGTGCCATCAGTGAGTCAACAGCGGGCTTCACAGATACGCAGTATTTT.

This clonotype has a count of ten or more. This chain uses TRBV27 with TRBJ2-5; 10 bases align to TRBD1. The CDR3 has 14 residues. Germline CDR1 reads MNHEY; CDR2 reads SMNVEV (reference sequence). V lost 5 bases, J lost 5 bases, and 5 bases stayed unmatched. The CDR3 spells CASSTPGQGETQYF. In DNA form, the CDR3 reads TGTGCCAGCAGTACCCCGGGACAGGGGGAGACCCAGTACTTC.